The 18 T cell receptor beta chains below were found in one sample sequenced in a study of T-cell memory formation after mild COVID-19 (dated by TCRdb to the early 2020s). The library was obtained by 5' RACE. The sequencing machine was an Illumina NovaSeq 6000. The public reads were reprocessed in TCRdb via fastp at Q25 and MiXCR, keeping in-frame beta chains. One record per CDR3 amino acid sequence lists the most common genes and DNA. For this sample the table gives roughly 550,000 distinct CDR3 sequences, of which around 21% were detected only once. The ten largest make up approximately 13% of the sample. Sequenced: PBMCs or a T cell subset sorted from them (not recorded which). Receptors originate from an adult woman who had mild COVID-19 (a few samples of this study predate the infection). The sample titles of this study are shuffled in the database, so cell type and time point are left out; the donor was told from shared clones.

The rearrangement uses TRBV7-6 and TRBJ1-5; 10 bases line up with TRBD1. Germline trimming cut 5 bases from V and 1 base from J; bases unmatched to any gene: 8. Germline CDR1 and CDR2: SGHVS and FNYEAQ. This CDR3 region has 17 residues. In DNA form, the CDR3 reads TGTGCCAGCAGCCAGGGGACAGGGGCGGGAAGCAATCAGCCCCAGCATTTT. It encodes CASSQGTGAGSNQPQHF.

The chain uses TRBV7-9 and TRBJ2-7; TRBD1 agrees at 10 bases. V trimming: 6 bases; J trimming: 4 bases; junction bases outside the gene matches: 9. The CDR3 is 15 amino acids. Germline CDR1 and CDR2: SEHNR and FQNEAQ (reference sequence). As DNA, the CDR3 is TGTGCCAGCAGTAATCCCCGGGACAGGGGATACGAGCAGTACTTC. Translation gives CASSNPRDRGYEQYF.

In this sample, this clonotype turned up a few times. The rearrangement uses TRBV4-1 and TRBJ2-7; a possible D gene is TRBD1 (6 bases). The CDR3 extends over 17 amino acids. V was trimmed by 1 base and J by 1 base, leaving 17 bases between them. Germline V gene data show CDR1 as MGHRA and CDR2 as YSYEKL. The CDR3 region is CASSQAWQGQYSYEQYF. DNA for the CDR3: TGCGCCAGCAGCCAAGCGTGGCAGGGGCAGTATTCCTACGAGCAGTACTTC.

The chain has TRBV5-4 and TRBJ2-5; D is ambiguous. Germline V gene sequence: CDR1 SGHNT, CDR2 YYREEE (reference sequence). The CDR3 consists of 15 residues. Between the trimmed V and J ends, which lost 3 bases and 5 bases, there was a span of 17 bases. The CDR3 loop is CASSSRAPDGETQYF. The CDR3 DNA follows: TGTGCCAGCAGCTCCCGGGCCCCCGACGGGGAGACCCAGTACTTC.

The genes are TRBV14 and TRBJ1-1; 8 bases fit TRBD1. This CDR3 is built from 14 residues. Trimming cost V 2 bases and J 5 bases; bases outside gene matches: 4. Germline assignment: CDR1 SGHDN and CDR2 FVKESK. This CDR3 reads CASSQWNRGTEAFF. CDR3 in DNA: TGTGCCAGCAGCCAATGGAACAGGGGGACTGAAGCTTTCTTT. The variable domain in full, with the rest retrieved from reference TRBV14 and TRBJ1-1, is EAGVTQFPSHSVIEKGQTVTLRCDPISGHDNLYWYRRVMGKEIKFLLHFVKESKQDESGMPNNRFLAERTGGTYSTLKVQPAELEDSGVYFCASSQWNRGTEAFFGQGTRLTVV.

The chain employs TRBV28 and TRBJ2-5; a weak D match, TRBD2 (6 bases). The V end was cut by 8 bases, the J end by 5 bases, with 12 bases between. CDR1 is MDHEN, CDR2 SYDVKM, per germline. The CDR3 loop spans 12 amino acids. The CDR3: CASDGSEETQYF. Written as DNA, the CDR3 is TGTGCCAGCGACGGGAGTGAGGAGACCCAGTACTTC.

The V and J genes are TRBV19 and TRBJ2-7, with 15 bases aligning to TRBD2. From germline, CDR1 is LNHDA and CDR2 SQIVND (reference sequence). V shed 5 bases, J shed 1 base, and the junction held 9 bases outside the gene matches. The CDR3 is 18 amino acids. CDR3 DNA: TGTGCCAGTAGTTCAAGGACTAGCGGGAGGGCCTGGTCCTACGAGCAGTACTTC. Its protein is CASSSRTSGRAWSYEQYF.

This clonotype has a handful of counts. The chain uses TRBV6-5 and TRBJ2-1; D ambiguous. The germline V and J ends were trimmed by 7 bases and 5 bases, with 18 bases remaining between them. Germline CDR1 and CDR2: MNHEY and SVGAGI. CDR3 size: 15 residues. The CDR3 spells CASTYASADNNEQFF. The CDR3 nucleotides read TGTGCCAGCACCTACGCGTCAGCCGATAACAATGAGCAGTTCTTC.

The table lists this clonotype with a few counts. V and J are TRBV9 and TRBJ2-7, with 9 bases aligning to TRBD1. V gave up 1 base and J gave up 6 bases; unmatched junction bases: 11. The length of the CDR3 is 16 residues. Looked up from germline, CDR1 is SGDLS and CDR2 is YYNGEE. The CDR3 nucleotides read TGTGCCAGCAGCGTAAGTTCTCCCTCGGGACAGGGCGAGCAGTACTTC. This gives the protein CASSVSSPSGQGEQYF.

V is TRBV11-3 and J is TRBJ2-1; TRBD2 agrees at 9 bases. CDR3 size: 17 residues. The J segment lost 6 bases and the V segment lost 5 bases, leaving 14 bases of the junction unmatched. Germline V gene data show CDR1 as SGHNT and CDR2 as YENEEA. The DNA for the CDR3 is TGTGCCAGCAGCCCGAGACTAGCGGTCCTTCGGGGCAATGAGCAGTTCTTC. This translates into CASSPRLAVLRGNEQFF.

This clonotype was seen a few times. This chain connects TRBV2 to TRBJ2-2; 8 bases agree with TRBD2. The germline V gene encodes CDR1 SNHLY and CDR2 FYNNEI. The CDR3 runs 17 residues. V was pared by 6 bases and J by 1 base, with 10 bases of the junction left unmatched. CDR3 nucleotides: TGTGCCAGCAGCCACGTACTAGCGGAGAGGAACACCGGGGAGCTGTTTTTT. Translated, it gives CASSHVLAERNTGELFF.

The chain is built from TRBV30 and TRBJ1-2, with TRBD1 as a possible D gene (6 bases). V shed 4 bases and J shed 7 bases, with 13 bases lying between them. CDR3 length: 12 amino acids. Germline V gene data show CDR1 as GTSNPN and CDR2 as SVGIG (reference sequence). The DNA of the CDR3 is TGTGCCTGGATTTCAGGGGATAGTGGCTACACCTTC. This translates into CAWISGDSGYTF. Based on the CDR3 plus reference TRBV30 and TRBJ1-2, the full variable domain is SQTIHQWPATLVQPVGSPLSLECTVEGTSNPNLYWYRQAAGRGLQLLFYSVGIGQISSEVPQNLSASRPQDRQFILSSKKLLLSDSGFYLCAWISGDSGYTFGSGTRLTVV.

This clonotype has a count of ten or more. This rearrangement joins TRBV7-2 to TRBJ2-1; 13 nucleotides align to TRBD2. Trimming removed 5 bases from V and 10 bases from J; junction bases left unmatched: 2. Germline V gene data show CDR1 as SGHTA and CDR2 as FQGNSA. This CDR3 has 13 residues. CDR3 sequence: CASSPGLAGEQFF. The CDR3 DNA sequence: TGTGCCAGCAGCCCGGGACTAGCGGGAGAGCAGTTCTTC.

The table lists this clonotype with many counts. The CDR3 nucleotides read TGTGCCAGCAGTCGGACGTACTCCTATAATTCACCCCTCCACTTT. It translates to CASSRTYSYNSPLHF. The V gene is TRBV27, the J gene TRBJ1-6; D is undetermined. The CDR3 runs to 15 residues. Trimming removed 5 bases at V and 0 bases at J, with 8 bases between. Germline V gene data show CDR1 as MNHEY and CDR2 as SMNVEV (reference sequence).

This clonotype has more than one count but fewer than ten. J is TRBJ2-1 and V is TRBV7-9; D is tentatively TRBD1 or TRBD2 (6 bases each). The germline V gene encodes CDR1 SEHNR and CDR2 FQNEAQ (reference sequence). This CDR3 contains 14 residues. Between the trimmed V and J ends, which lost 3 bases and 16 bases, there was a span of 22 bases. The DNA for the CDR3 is TGTGCCAGCAGCTTGGGGTCGGGGGCCTCGCCTGGATTCTTC. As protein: CASSLGSGASPGFF.

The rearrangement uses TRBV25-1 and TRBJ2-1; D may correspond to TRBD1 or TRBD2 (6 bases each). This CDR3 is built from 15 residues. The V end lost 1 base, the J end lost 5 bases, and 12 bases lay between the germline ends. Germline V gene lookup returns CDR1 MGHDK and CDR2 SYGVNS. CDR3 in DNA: TGTGCCAGCAGTGAATCACGGGGGCCCCACAATGAGCAGTTCTTC. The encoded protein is CASSESRGPHNEQFF.

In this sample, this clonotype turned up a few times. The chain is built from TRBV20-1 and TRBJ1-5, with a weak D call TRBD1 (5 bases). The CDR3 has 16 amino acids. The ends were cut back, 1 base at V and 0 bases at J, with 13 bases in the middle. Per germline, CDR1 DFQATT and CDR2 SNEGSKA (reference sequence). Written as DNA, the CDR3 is TGCAGTGCTAGAGTGATGGGGACTTATAGCAATCAGCCCCAGCATTTT. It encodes CSARVMGTYSNQPQHF.

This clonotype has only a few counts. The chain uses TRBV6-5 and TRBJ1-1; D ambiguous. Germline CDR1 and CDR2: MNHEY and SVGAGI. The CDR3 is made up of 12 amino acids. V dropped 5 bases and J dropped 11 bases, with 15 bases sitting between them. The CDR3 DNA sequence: TGTGCCAGCAGTATTCTGCTGGTTTATGCTTTCTTT. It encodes CASSILLVYAFF.